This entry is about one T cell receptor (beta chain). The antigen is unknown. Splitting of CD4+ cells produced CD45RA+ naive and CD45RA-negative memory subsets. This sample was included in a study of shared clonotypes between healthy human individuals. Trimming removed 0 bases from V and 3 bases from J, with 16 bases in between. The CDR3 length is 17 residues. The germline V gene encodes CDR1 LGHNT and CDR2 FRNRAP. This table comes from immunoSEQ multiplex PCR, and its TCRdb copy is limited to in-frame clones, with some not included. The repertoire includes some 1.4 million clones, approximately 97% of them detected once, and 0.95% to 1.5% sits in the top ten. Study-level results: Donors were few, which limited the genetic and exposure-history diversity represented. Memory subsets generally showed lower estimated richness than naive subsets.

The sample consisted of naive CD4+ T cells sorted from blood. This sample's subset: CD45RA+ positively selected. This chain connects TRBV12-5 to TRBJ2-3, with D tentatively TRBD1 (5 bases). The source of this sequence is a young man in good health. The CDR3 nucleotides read TGTGCTAGTGGTTTGGTAACGTGGCAGGGTGGAACAGATACGCAGTATTTT. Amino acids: CASGLVTWQGGTDTQYF.